The sequence of this T cell receptor (beta chain) was determined in a study of T-cell memory formation after mild COVID-19. Study-level results: The main location of contracting CD4+ clones was CM and EM, and that of contracting CD8+ clones was EMRA. Second-wave clones reaching peak frequency on day 37 lacked confirmed SARS-CoV-2 specificity. That cross-reactive memory joined was suggested by some responding clones appearing in pre-infection memory.

A 5'RACE reaction primed in the constant segment made cDNA libraries of TCR alpha and TCR beta, and these carried sample barcodes and UMIs. MiXCR, applied by TCRdb to the 5' RACE reads, yields one record per CDR3 protein. The sample holds 800 to 1,000 distinct CDR3 sequences, around 40% seen once. In its sample, this clonotype is large. Its antigen is unidentified. The specimen sequenced was PBMCs or a T cell subset sorted from them (not recorded which). The receptor's source is an adult who had mild COVID-19 (a few samples of this study predate the infection). Cell type and time point are not known.

CDR3 in amino acids: CASSQNFWGEDNEQFF. CDR3 nucleotides: TGTGCCAGCAGCCAAAATTTTTGGGGAGAAGACAATGAGCAGTTCTTC. The gene calls are TRBV4-2 and TRBJ2-1; weak D call: TRBD2 (5 bases). The CDR3 runs 16 residues. The V end lost 2 bases, the J end lost 5 bases, and 16 bases lay between the germline ends. Germline values: CDR1 LGHNA, CDR2 YNFKEQ.